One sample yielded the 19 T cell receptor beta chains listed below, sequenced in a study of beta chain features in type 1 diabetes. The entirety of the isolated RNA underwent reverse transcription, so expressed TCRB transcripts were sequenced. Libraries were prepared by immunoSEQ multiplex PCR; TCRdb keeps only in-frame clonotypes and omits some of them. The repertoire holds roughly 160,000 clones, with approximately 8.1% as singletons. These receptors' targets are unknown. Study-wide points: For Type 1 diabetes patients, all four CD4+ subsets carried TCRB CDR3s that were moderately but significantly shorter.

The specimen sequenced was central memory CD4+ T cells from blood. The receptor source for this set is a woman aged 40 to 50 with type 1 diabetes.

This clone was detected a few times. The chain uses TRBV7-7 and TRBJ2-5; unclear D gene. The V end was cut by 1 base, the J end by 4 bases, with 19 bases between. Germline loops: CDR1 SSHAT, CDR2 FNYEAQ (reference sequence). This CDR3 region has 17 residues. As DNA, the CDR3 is TGTGCCAGCAGCTTAGGAAACGGTTTTCTAACGGGAGAGACCCAGTACTTC. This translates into CASSLGNGFLTGETQYF.

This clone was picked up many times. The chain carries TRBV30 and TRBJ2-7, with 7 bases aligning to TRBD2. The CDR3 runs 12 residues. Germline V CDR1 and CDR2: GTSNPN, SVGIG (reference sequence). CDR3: CAGGGGSYEQYF. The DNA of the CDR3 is TGTGCTGGGGGGGGAGGATCCTACGAGCAGTACTTC.

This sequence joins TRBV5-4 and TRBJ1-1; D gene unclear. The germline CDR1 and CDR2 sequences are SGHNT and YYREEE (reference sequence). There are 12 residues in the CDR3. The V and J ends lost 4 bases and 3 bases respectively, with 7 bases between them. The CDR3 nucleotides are TGTGCCAGCAGCCGGCGGGACACTGAAGCTTTCTTT. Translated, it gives CASSRRDTEAFF.

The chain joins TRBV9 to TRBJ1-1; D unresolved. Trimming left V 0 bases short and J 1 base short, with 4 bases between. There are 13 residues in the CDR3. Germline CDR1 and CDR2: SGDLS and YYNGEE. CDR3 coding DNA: TGTGCCAGCAGCGTAGCCAGGAACACTGAAGCTTTCTTT. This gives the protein CASSVARNTEAFF.

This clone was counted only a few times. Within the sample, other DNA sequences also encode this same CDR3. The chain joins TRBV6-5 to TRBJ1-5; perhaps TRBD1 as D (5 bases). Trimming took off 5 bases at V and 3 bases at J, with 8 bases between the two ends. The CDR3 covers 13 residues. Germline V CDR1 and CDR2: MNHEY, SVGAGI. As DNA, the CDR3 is TGTGCCAGCAGTAGCAGGGACAATCAGCCCCAGCATTTT. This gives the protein CASSSRDNQPQHF.

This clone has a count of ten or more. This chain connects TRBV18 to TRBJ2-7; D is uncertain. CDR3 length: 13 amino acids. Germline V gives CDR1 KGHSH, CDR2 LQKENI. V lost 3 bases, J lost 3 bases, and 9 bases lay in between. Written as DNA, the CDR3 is TGTGCCAGCTCACCTCCCCAGAACTACGAGCAGTACTTC. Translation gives CASSPPQNYEQYF.

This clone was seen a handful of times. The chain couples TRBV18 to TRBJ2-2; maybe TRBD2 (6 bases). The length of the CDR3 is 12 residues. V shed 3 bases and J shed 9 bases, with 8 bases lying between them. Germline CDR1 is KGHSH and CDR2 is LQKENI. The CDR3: CASSPGTWELFF. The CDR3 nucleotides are TGTGCCAGCTCACCGGGGACTTGGGAGCTGTTTTTT. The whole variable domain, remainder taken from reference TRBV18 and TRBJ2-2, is NAGVMQNPRHLVRRRGQEARLRCSPMKGHSHVYWYRQLPEEGLKFMVYLQKENIIDESGMPKERFSAEFPKEGPSILRIQQVVRGDSAAYFCASSPGTWELFFGEGSRLTVL.

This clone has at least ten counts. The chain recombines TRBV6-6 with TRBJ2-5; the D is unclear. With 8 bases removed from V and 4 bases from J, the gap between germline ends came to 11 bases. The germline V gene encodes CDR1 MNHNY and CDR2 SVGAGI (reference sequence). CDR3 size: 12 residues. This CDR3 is CASAALGETQYF. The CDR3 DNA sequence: TGTGCCAGCGCGGCGTTGGGAGAGACCCAGTACTTC.

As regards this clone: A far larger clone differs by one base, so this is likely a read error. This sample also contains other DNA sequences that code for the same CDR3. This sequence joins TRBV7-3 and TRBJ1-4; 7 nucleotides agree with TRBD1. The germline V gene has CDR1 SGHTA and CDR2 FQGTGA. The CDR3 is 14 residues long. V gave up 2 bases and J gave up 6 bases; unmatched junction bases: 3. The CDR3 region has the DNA TGTGCCAGCAGCTTAGTGGGGACAGATGAAAAACTGTTTTTT. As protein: CASSLVGTDEKLFF.

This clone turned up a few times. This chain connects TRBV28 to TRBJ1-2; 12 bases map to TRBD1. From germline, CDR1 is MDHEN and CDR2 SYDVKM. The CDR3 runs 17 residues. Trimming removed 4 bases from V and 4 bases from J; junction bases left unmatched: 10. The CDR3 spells CASSSGTGGTRRYGYTF. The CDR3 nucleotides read TGTGCCAGCAGTTCCGGGACAGGGGGCACCCGTCGCTATGGCTACACCTTC.

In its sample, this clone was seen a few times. CDR3 DNA: TGTGCCAGCAGTTCTGAGGGGGCGCGCGGCTACACCTTC. Translation gives CASSSEGARGYTF. This chain links TRBV6-5 with TRBJ1-2; 7 bases are shared with TRBD1. CDR3 length equals 13 residues. J was trimmed by 8 bases and V by 4 bases; bases with no gene match: 7. Germline V lookup: CDR1 MNHEY, CDR2 SVGAGI.

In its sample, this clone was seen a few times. The CDR3 DNA reads TGTGCCAGCAGCTCCATCCAGGGGGAATCTGAAGCTTTCTTT. This sequence encodes CASSSIQGESEAFF. This chain uses TRBV7-9 with TRBJ1-1; 7 positions agree with TRBD1. In germline, CDR1 is SEHNR, CDR2 FQNEAQ (reference sequence). This CDR3 spans 14 amino acids. J was trimmed by 6 bases and V by 4 bases; bases with no gene match: 8.

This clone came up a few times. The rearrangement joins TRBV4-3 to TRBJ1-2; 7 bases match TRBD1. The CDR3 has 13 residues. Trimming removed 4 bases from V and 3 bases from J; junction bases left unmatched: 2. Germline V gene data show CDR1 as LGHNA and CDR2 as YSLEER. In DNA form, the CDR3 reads TGCGCCAGCAGCCCTCAGGGGGACTATGGCTACACCTTC. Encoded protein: CASSPQGDYGYTF.

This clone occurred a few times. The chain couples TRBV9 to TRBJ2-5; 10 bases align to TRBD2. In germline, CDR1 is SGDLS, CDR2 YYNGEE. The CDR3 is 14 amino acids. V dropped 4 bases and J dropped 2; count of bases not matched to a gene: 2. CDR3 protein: CASSLGLAQETQYF. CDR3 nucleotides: TGTGCCAGCAGCTTGGGACTAGCGCAAGAGACCCAGTACTTC.

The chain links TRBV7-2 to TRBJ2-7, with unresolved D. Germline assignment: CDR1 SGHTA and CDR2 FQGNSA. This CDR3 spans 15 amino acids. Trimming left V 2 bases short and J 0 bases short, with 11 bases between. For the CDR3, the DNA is TGTGCCAGCAGCTTATCGGCGGATAGCTCCTACGAGCAGTACTTC. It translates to CASSLSADSSYEQYF. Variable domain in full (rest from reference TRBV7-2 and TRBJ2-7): GAGVSQSPSNKVTEKGKDVELRCDPISGHTALYWYRQSLGQGLEFLIYFQGNSAPDKSGLPSDRFSAERTGGSVSTLTIQRTQQEDSAVYLCASSLSADSSYEQYFGPGTRLTVT.

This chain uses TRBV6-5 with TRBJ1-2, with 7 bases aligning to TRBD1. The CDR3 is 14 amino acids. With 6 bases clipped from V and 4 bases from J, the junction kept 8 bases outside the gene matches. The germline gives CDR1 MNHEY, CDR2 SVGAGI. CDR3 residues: CASSRRGHLYGYTF. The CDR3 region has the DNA TGTGCCAGCAGCCGAAGGGGGCACCTCTATGGCTACACCTTC.

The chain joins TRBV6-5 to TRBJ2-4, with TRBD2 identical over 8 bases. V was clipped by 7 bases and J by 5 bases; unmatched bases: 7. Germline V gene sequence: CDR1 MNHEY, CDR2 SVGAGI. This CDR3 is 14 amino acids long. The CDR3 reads CASNAGTRQNIQYF. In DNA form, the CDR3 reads TGTGCCAGCAATGCCGGGACTAGACAAAACATTCAGTACTTC.

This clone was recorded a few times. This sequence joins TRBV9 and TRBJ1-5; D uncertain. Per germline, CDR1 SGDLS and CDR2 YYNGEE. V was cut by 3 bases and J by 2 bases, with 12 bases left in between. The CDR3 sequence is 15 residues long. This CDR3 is CASSDSGEGNQPQHF. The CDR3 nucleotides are TGTGCCAGCAGCGATTCCGGGGAGGGCAATCAGCCCCAGCATTTT. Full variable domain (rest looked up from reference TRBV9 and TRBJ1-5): DSGVTQTPKHLITATGQRVTLRCSPRSGDLSVYWYQQSLDQGLQFLIQYYNGEERAKGNILERFSAQQFPDLHSELNLSSLELGDSALYFCASSDSGEGNQPQHFGDGTRLSIL.

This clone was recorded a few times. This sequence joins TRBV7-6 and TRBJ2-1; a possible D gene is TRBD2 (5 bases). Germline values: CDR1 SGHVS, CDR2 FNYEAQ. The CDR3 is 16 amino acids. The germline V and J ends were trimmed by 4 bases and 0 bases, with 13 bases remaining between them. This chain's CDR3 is CASSSTLVSSYNEQFF. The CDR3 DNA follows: TGTGCCAGCAGCTCTACACTAGTTAGCTCCTACAATGAGCAGTTCTTC.